A single sample is the source of the 27 T cell receptor beta chains below, sequenced in a study of cytomegalovirus exposure and HLA in healthy donors (dated by TCRdb to between 2016 and 2019). The library was made by the immunoSEQ multiplex PCR assay. For the multiplex PCR, a mixture combining 60 forward primers for TCR Vbeta segments and 13 reverse primers for TCR Jbeta segments was used. TCRdb provides this immuneACCESS table in a form limited to in-frame rearrangements. Some clones are lacking; in checked studies, under half of them reflect an unresolved V gene, and why the rest are absent is not known. Across this sample there are around 150,000 clones, with around three quarters seen only once. The top ten clonotypes cover roughly 2.1% of the sample. Sequences were obtained from PBMCs. All receptors derive from a man aged 50 to 59 in good health and CMV-seropositive.

The V and J genes are TRBV11-3 and TRBJ2-2; no reliable D call. Germline V CDR1 and CDR2: SGHNT, YENEEA. The CDR3 contains 14 residues. V dropped 8 bases and J dropped 4 bases, with 14 bases sitting between them. CDR3 residues: CASSNVLSTGELFF. The CDR3 DNA follows: TGTGCCAGCTCTAATGTACTATCCACCGGGGAGCTGTTTTTT.

CDR3 residues: CASSRPTGSGNTIYF. As DNA, the CDR3 is TGTGCCAGCAGCCGCCCGACAGGGTCTGGAAACACCATATATTTT. V usage is TRBV6-5 and J usage is TRBJ1-3; 7 nucleotides match TRBD1. V was clipped by 6 bases and J by 1 base; unmatched bases: 6. Germline CDR1 reads MNHEY; CDR2 reads SVGAGI. CDR3 length: 15 residues.

The chain is built from TRBV7-2 and TRBJ2-7; TRBD1 aligns across 10 bases. V shed 4 bases, J shed 1 base, and the junction held 1 base outside the gene matches. The CDR3 has 14 amino acids. CDR1 and CDR2 (germline): SGHTA, FQGNSA. The CDR3 DNA reads TGTGCCAGCAGCTGGGGACAGGGGTCCTACGAGCAGTACTTC. It yields the protein CASSWGQGSYEQYF.

This chain joins TRBV5-4 and TRBJ1-5; possible D gene TRBD1, 6 bases. Germline CDR1 and CDR2: SGHNT and YYREEE (reference sequence). The CDR3 has 14 amino acids. Trimming shortened V by 0 bases and J by 5 bases, and 9 bases separated the two germline ends. CDR3 amino acids: CASSLAGGDQPQHF. CDR3 nucleotide sequence: TGTGCCAGCAGCTTGGCGGGGGGCGATCAGCCCCAGCATTTT.

This clone has only one observation. The chain links TRBV29-1 to TRBJ1-1, with 7 bases lining up with TRBD1. CDR1 and CDR2 from the germline V gene are SQVTM and ANQGSEA. CDR3 size: 14 residues. The J segment lost 4 bases and the V segment lost 5 bases, leaving 10 bases of the junction unmatched. The CDR3 loop reads CSVIPGGLGTEAFF. The CDR3 DNA reads TGCAGCGTTATCCCAGGGGGGCTGGGCACTGAAGCTTTCTTT.

There are a few counts of this clone. V usage is TRBV18 and J usage is TRBJ1-2; 7 nucleotides align to TRBD1. The CDR3 consists of 16 residues. Per germline, CDR1 KGHSH and CDR2 LQKENI. V lost 2 bases, J lost 1 base, and 7 bases stayed unmatched. DNA of the CDR3: TGTGCCAGCTCACCAGGAACAGGGGCTATTAACTATGGCTACACCTTC. As protein: CASSPGTGAINYGYTF.

This clone was observed a few times. The chain has TRBV18 and TRBJ1-5; tentative D call: TRBD1 (6 bases). Deletions cut 4 bases from V and 3 bases from J, with 13 bases between. Germline V gene lookup returns CDR1 KGHSH and CDR2 LQKENI. This CDR3 comprises 15 residues. The CDR3 loop reads CASSLTGNNNQPQHF. In nucleotides, the CDR3 is TGTGCCAGCTCACTTACAGGGAACAACAATCAGCCCCAGCATTTT.

V and J are TRBV18 and TRBJ1-6, with TRBD1 identical over 10 bases. The CDR3 runs to 14 residues. V was clipped by 8 bases and J by 10 bases; unmatched bases: 8. Germline loops: CDR1 KGHSH, CDR2 LQKENI. The CDR3 region has the DNA TGTGCCAGCAAGAGGGACAGGGGATGGTCACCCCTCCACTTT. Residues: CASKRDRGWSPLHF.

The V gene is TRBV28, the J gene TRBJ2-7, with 7 positions matching TRBD1. Trimming took 2 bases from V and 2 from J; bases not matched to a gene: 9. This CDR3 is 16 amino acids long. From germline, CDR1 is MDHEN and CDR2 SYDVKM. CDR3 DNA: TGTGCCAGCAGTTTAACTCTGAGGGGGCTTACCTACGAGCAGTACTTC. This translates into CASSLTLRGLTYEQYF.

The rearrangement joins TRBV19 to TRBJ1-2; 10 nucleotides agree with TRBD1. The ends lost 5 bases at V and 4 bases at J; junction bases unmatched: 7. CDR3 length: 15 residues. Per the germline V gene, CDR1 is LNHDA and CDR2 is SQIVND (reference sequence). In DNA, the CDR3 is TGTGCCAGTAGTGTCGGGACAGGGGTTGGCTATGGCTACACCTTC. Translated: CASSVGTGVGYGYTF. Full variable domain (remainder filled in from reference TRBV19 and TRBJ1-2): DGGITQSPKYLFRKEGQNVTLSCEQNLNHDAMYWYRQDPGQGLRLIYYSQIVNDFQKGDIAEGYSVSREKKESFPLTVTSAQKNPTAFYLCASSVGTGVGYGYTFGSGTRLTVV.

The gene calls are TRBV29-1 and TRBJ1-2; the D gene is possibly TRBD1 (5 bases). Germline V gene data show CDR1 as SQVTM and CDR2 as ANQGSEA. V lost 4 bases, J lost 4 bases, and 13 bases lay in between. This CDR3 is 13 amino acids long. CDR3 protein: CSVAGVFGYGYTF. DNA for the CDR3: TGCAGCGTTGCGGGGGTTTTTGGCTATGGCTACACCTTC.

The chain couples TRBV4-3 to TRBJ1-6; tentative D call: TRBD1 (5 bases). The ends were cut back, 1 base at V and 8 bases at J, with 9 bases in the middle. The germline CDR1 and CDR2 sequences are LGHNA and YSLEER. The CDR3 sequence is 14 residues long. For the CDR3, the DNA is TGCGCCAGCAGCCAAGTGGGGCTGGATTCACCCCTCCACTTT. Amino acids: CASSQVGLDSPLHF.

The rearrangement links TRBV21-1 to TRBJ1-1. TRBV21-1 corresponds to a pseudogene. This CDR3 contains 14 residues. CDR3 residues: CASRVSGGSTEAFF. The CDR3 DNA reads TGTGCCAGCAGGGTCTCCGGGGGTAGCACTGAAGCTTTCTTT.

This clone was seen a handful of times. The chain recombines TRBV7-3 with TRBJ1-6; D is perhaps TRBD1 (6 bases). The CDR3 has 14 residues. V was pared by 5 bases and J by 9 bases, with 14 bases between. CDR1 and CDR2 (germline): SGHTA, FQGTGA. This CDR3 reads CASSEGGFGSPLHF. Here the CDR3 DNA reads TGTGCCAGCAGCGAGGGGGGGTTCGGTTCACCCCTCCACTTT. Drawing the rest from reference TRBV7-3 and TRBJ1-6, the complete variable domain is GAGVSQTPSNKVTEKGKYVELRCDPISGHTALYWYRQSLGQGPEFLIYFQGTGAADDSGLPNDRFFAVRPEGSVSTLKIQRTERGDSAVYLCASSEGGFGSPLHFGNGTRLTVT.

This sequence joins TRBV5-1 and TRBJ1-1; a possible D gene is TRBD1 (6 bases). Trimming left V 1 base short and J 1 base short, with 11 bases between. Germline CDR1 SGHRS, CDR2 YFSETQ. This CDR3 has 15 residues. The CDR3 protein is CASSLMGQWNTEAFF. The CDR3, as DNA: TGCGCCAGCAGCTTGATGGGACAATGGAACACTGAAGCTTTCTTT.

The J gene is TRBJ2-1, the V gene TRBV5-8; 8 nucleotides match TRBD1. The CDR3 covers 16 residues. Trimming removed 0 bases from V and 3 bases from J; junction bases left unmatched: 5. Per the germline V gene, CDR1 is SGHTS and CDR2 is YDEGEE. The chain's CDR3 is CASSLGTGIGYNEQFF. The CDR3 bases are TGTGCCAGCAGCTTGGGGACAGGGATCGGCTACAATGAGCAGTTCTTC.

The gene calls are TRBV28 and TRBJ1-3; D ambiguous. Germline CDR1 MDHEN, CDR2 SYDVKM. V lost 1 base and J 2 bases, leaving 9 bases between the germline ends. CDR3 length: 15 residues. The CDR3 region is CASSLYGPTGNTIYF. CDR3 coding DNA: TGTGCCAGCAGTTTATACGGTCCCACTGGAAACACCATATATTTT.

The V and J genes are TRBV21-1 and TRBJ1-1. TRBV21-1 is listed as a pseudogene. CDR3 length: 16 residues. The CDR3 sequence: CASSKNRARPHTEAFF. CDR3 bases: TGTGCCAGCAGCAAAAACCGAGCGCGGCCTCACACTGAAGCTTTCTTT.

This chain joins TRBV9 and TRBJ1-3; 7 bases are shared with TRBD1. J lost 0 bases, V lost 2 bases, and 5 bases had no gene match. This CDR3 region has 16 residues. The V gene's germline CDR1 is SGDLS and CDR2 YYNGEE. The DNA for the CDR3 is TGTGCCAGCAGCGTCGACAGGGTGTACTCTGGAAACACCATATATTTT. This codes for CASSVDRVYSGNTIYF.

A few counts support this clone. The rearrangement joins TRBV4-3 to TRBJ1-1; D is ambiguous. Germline V gives CDR1 LGHNA, CDR2 YSLEER. The ends were cut back, 1 base at V and 1 base at J, with 7 bases in the middle. The CDR3 covers 14 residues. CDR3 nucleotides: TGCGCCAGCAGCCAAGCGGGTCAGAACACTGAAGCTTTCTTT. Encoded protein: CASSQAGQNTEAFF.

This clone is a singleton in its sample. The gene calls are TRBV28 and TRBJ2-1; D ambiguous. V lost 2 bases and J lost 3, with 8 bases in between. There are 14 residues in the CDR3. CDR1 is MDHEN and CDR2 is SYDVKM in the germline V gene. This CDR3 is CASSLEASYNEQFF. CDR3 DNA sequence: TGTGCCAGCAGTTTAGAGGCCAGCTACAATGAGCAGTTCTTC.

V gene TRBV18 combines with J gene TRBJ2-3; the match to TRBD2 covers 9 bases. The CDR3 extends over 14 amino acids. Germline loops: CDR1 KGHSH, CDR2 LQKENI. The junction had 6 bases not matched to a gene; V was cut back by 1 base and J by 10 bases. The CDR3 nucleotides are TGTGCCAGCTCACCACGGGGTGCGGGGGGGCCGCAGTATTTT. It specifies CASSPRGAGGPQYF.

The genes are TRBV28 and TRBJ1-2, with no clear D. The CDR3 runs to 12 residues. CDR1 and CDR2 from the germline V gene are MDHEN and SYDVKM. V was pared by 9 bases and J by 8 bases, with 16 bases between. CDR3 sequence reads: CASYQRVGGYTF. CDR3 nucleotide sequence: TGTGCCAGTTATCAGAGGGTTGGGGGCTACACCTTC.

V and J are TRBV28 and TRBJ1-1, with D perhaps matching TRBD1 (5 bases). Germline V CDR1 and CDR2: MDHEN, SYDVKM. The CDR3 covers 12 residues. Between the trimmed V and J ends, which lost 4 bases and 6 bases, there was a span of 9 bases. This CDR3 reads CASSWPGAEAFF. In nucleotides, the CDR3 is TGTGCCAGCAGTTGGCCGGGGGCTGAAGCTTTCTTT.

The CDR3 region has the DNA TGCGCCAGCAGCCAAGAAGGGGGACAGACCTATGGCTACACCTTC. This translates into CASSQEGGQTYGYTF. The V and J genes are TRBV4-3 and TRBJ1-2, with 7 bases fitting TRBD1. The CDR3 consists of 15 residues. The V gene's germline CDR1 is LGHNA and CDR2 YSLEER. The trim removed 0 bases at V and 4 bases at J, leaving 5 bases unmatched.

This chain connects TRBV9 to TRBJ1-1, with 7 bases identical to TRBD1. CDR3 length: 15 residues. Per the germline V gene, CDR1 is SGDLS and CDR2 is YYNGEE. V was clipped by 0 bases and J by 1 base; unmatched bases: 3. CDR3 residues: CASSVGGQTNTEAFF. The CDR3 coding sequence is TGTGCCAGCAGCGTAGGGGGACAGACGAACACTGAAGCTTTCTTT.

This rearrangement joins TRBV9 to TRBJ1-2, with D tentatively TRBD1 (6 bases). Germline lookup yields CDR1 SGDLS and CDR2 YYNGEE. V was shortened by 2 bases and J by 8 bases, with 10 bases between the two germline ends. The CDR3 loop spans 12 amino acids. DNA for the CDR3: TGTGCCAGCAGCGTTACAGGGAAGGGCTACACCTTC. Residues: CASSVTGKGYTF.